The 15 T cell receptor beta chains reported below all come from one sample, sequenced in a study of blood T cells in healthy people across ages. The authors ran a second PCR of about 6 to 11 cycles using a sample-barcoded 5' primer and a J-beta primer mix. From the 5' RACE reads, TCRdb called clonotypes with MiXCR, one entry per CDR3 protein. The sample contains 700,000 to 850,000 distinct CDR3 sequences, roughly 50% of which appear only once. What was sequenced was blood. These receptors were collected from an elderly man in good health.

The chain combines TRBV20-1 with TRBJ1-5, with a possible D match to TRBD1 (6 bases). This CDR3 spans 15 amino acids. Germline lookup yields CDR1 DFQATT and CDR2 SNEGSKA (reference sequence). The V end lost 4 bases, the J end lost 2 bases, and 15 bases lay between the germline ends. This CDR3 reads CSAKRGRGGNQPQHF. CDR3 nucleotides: TGCAGTGCTAAACGTGGCAGGGGTGGCAATCAGCCCCAGCATTTT.

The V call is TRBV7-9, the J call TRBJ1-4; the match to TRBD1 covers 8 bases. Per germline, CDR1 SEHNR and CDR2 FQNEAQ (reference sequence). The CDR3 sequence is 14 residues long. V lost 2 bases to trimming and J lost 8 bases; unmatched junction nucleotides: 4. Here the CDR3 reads CASSLTGGEEKLFF. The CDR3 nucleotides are TGTGCCAGCAGCTTAACAGGGGGAGAGGAAAAACTGTTTTTT. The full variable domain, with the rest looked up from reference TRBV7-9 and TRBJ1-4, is DTGVSQNPRHKITKRGQNVTFRCDPISEHNRLYWYRQTLGQGPEFLTYFQNEAQLEKSRLLSDRFSAERPKGSFSTLEIQRTEQGDSAMYLCASSLTGGEEKLFFGSGTQLSVL.

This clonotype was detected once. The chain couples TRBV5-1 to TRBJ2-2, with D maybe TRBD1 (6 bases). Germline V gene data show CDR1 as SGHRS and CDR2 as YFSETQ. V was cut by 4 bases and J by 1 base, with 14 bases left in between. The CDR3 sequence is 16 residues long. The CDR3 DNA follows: TGCGCCAGCAGCCCCCACGTAGGGGGGAACACCGGGGAGCTGTTTTTT. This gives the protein CASSPHVGGNTGELFF.

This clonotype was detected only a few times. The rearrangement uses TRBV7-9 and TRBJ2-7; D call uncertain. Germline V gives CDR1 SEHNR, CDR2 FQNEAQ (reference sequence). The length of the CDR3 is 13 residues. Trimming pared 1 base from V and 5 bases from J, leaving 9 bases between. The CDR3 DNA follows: TGTGCCAGCAGCTTAGAATGGGCGGACGAGCAGTACTTC. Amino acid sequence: CASSLEWADEQYF.

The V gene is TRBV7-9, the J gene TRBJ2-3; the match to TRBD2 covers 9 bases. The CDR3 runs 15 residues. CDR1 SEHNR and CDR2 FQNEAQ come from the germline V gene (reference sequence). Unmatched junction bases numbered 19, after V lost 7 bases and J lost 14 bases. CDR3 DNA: TGTGCCAGCAATACAGTAGCGGGAGATAGCAGATACGCGTATTTT. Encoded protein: CASNTVAGDSRYAYF.

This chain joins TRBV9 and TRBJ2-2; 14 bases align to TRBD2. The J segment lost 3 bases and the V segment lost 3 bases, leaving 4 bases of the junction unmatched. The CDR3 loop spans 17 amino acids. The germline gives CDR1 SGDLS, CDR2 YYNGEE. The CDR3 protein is CASSATSGRGYTGELFF. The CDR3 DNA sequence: TGTGCCAGCAGCGCGACTAGCGGGAGGGGGTACACCGGGGAGCTGTTTTTT.

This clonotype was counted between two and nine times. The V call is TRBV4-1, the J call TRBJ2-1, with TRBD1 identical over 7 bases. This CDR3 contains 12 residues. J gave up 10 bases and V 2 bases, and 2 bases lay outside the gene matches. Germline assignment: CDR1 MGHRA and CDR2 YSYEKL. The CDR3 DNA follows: TGCGCCAGCAGCCAATCCAGGGGGGAGCAGTTCTTC. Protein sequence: CASSQSRGEQFF.

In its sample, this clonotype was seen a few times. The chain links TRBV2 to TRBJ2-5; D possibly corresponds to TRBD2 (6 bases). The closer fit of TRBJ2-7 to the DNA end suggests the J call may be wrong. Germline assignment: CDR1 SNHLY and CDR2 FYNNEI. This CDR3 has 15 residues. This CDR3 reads CASSEAGLGRAEQYF. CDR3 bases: TGTGCCAGCAGTGAAGCGGGACTCGGTAGGGCCGAGCAGTACTTC.

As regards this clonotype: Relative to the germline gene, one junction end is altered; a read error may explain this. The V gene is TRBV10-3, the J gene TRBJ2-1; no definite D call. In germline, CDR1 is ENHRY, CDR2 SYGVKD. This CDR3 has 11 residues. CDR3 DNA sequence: TGTGCCATCGGTGAGCAGACGGAGCAGTTCTTC. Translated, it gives CAIGEQTEQFF.

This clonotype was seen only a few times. The CDR3 region has the DNA TGCAGCGTTGACCGGGGAGGGGACGTCCAGTACTTC. Protein: CSVDRGGDVQYF. J is TRBJ2-5 and V is TRBV29-1, with TRBD2 matching 7 bases. Germline V gives CDR1 SQVTM, CDR2 ANQGSEA. The V gene end was trimmed by 3 bases and the J gene end by 10 bases; junction bases not matched to a gene: 8. CDR3 size: 12 residues.

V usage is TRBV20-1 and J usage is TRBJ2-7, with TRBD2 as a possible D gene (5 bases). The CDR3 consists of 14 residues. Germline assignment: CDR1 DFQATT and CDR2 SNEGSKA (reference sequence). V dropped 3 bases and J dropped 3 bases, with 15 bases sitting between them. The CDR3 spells CSASRLAEFYEQYF. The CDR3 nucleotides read TGCAGTGCTAGTCGGCTAGCAGAGTTCTACGAGCAGTACTTC.

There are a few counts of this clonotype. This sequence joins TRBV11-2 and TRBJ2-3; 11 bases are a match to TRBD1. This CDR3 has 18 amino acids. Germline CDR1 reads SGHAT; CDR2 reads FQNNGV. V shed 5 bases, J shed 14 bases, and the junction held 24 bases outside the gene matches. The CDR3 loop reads CASSPRTGGPRPHRYAYF. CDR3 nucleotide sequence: TGTGCCAGCAGCCCTCGGACAGGGGGCCCTCGTCCGCACAGATACGCGTATTTT.

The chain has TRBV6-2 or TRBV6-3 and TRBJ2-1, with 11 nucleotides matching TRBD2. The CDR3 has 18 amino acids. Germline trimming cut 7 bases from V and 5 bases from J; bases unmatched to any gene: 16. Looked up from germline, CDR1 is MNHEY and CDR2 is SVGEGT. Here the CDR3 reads CASNPGWALAGGHNEQFF. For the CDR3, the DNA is TGTGCCAGCAACCCGGGGTGGGCCTTAGCGGGAGGGCACAATGAGCAGTTCTTC.

The CDR3 nucleotides are TGTGCCAGTAGTACGGGAGGGCTTACAGATACGCAGTATTTT. This translates into CASSTGGLTDTQYF. The V and J genes are TRBV19 and TRBJ2-3, with TRBD2 matching 8 bases. Germline CDR1 and CDR2: LNHDA and SQIVND (reference sequence). After removal of 4 bases from V and 3 bases from J, the junction contained 3 bases not matched to a gene. This CDR3 region has 14 residues.

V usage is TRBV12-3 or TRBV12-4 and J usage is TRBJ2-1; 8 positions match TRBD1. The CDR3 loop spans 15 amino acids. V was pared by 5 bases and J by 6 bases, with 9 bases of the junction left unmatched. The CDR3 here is CASSLDRASSNEQFF. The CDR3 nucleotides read TGTGCCAGCAGTCTGGACAGGGCCTCGAGCAATGAGCAGTTCTTC.